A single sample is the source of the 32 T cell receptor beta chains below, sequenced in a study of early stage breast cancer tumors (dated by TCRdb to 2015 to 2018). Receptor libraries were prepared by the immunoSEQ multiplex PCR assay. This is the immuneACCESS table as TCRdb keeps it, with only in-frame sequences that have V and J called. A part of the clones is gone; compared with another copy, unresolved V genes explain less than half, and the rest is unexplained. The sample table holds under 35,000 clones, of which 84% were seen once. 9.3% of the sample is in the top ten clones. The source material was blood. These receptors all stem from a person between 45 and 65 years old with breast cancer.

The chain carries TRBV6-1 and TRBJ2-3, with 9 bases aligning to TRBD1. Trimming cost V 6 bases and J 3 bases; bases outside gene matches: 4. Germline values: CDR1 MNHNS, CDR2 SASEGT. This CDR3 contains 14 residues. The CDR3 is CASRGQGWTDTQYF. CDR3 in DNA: TGTGCCAGCAGGGGACAGGGATGGACAGATACGCAGTATTTT.

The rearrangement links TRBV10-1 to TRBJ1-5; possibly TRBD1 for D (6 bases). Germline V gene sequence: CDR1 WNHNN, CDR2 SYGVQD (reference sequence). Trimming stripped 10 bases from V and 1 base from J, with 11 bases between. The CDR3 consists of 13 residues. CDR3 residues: CANPDRSNQPQHF. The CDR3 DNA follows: TGCGCCAATCCCGACAGGAGCAATCAGCCCCAGCATTTT.

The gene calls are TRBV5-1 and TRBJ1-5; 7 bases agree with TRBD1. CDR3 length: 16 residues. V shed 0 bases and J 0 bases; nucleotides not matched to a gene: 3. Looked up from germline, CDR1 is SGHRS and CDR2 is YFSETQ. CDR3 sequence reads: CASSLGSGGSNQPQHF. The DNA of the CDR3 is TGCGCCAGCAGCTTGGGTTCAGGGGGTAGCAATCAGCCCCAGCATTTT. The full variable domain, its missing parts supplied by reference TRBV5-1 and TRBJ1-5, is KAGVTQTPRYLIKTRGQQVTLSCSPISGHRSVSWYQQTPGQGLQFLFEYFSETQRNKGNFPGRFSGRQFSNSRSEMNVSTLELGDSALYLCASSLGSGGSNQPQHFGDGTRLSIL.

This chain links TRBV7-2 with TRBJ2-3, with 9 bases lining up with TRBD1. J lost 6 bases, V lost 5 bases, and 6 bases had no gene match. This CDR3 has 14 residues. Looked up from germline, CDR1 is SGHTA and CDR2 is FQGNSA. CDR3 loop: CASSRQGVRDTQYF. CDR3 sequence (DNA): TGTGCCAGCAGCCGACAGGGGGTTCGGGATACGCAGTATTTT. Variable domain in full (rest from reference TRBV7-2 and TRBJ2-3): GAGVSQSPSNKVTEKGKDVELRCDPISGHTALYWYRQSLGQGLEFLIYFQGNSAPDKSGLPSDRFSAERTGGSVSTLTIQRTQQEDSAVYLCASSRQGVRDTQYFGPGTRLTVL.

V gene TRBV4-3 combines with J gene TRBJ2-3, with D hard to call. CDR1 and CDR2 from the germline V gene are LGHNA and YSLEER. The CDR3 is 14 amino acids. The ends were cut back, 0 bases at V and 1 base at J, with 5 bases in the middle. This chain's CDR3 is CASSQDPGTDTQYF. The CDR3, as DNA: TGCGCCAGCAGCCAAGACCCGGGCACAGATACGCAGTATTTT.

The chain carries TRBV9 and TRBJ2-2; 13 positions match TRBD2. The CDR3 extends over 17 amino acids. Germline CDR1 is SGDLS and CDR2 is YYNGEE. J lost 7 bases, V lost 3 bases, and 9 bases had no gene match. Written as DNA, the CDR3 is TGTGCCAGCAGCGGACCAACTAGCGGGAGGGCCTTCGGGGAGCTGTTTTTT. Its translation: CASSGPTSGRAFGELFF.

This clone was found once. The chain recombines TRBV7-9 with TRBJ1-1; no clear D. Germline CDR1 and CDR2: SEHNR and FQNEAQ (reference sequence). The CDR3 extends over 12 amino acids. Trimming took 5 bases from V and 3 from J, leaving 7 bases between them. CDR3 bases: TGTGCCAGCAGCCCCCATGACACTGAAGCTTTCTTT. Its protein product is CASSPHDTEAFF. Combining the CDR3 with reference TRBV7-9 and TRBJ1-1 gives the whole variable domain DTGVSQNPRHKITKRGQNVTFRCDPISEHNRLYWYRQTLGQGPEFLTYFQNEAQLEKSRLLSDRFSAERPKGSFSTLEIQRTEQGDSAMYLCASSPHDTEAFFGQGTRLTVV.

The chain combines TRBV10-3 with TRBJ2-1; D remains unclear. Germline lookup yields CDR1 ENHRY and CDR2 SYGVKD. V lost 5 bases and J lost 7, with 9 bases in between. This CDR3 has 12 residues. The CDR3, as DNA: TGTGCCATCAGTCACTCCGGGAATGAGCAGTTCTTC. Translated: CAISHSGNEQFF.

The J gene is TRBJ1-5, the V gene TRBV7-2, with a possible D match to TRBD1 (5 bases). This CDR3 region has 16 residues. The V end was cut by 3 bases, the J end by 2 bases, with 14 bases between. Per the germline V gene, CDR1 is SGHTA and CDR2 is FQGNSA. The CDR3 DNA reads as TGTGCCAGCAGCTTGGGGGAAGGGAGGGGCAATCAGCCCCAGCATTTT. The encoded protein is CASSLGEGRGNQPQHF.

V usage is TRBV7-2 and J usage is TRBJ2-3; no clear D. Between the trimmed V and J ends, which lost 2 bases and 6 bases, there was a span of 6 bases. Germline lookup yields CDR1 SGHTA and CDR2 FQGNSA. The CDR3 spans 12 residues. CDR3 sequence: CASSLYGDTQYF. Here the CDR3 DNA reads TGTGCCAGCAGCTTATACGGGGATACGCAGTATTTT.

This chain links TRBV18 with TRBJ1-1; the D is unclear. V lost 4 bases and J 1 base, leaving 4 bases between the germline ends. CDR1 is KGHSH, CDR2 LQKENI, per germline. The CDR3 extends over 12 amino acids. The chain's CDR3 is CASSRGNTEAFF. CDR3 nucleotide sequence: TGTGCCAGCTCACGGGGGAACACTGAAGCTTTCTTT.

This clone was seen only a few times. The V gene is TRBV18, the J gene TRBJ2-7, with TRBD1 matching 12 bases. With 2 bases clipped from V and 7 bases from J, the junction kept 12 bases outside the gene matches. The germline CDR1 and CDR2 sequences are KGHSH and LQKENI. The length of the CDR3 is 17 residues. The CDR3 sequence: CASSPGVLGQGAEEQYF. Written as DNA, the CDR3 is TGTGCCAGCTCACCAGGCGTTTTGGGACAGGGGGCGGAGGAGCAGTACTTC. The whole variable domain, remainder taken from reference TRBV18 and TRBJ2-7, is NAGVMQNPRHLVRRRGQEARLRCSPMKGHSHVYWYRQLPEEGLKFMVYLQKENIIDESGMPKERFSAEFPKEGPSILRIQQVVRGDSAAYFCASSPGVLGQGAEEQYFGPGTRLTVT.

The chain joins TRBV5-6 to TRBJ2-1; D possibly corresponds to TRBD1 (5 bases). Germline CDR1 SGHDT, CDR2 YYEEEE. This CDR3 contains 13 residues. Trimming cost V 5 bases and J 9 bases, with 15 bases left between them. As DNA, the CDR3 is TGTGCCAGCAGAGAAGGGGTTCACAGTGAGCAGTTCTTC. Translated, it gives CASREGVHSEQFF.

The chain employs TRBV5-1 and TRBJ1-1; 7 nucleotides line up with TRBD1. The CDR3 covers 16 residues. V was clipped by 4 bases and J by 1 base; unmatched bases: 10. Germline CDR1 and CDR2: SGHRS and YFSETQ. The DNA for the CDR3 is TGCGCCAGCAGCACCACTGAGGGACAGACGAACACTGAAGCTTTCTTT. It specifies CASSTTEGQTNTEAFF.

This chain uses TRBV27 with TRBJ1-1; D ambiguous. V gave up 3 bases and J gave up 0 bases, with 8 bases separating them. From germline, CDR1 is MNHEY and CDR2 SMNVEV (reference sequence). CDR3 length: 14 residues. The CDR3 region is CASSFRSMNTEAFF. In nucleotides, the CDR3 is TGTGCCAGCAGTTTCAGGAGTATGAACACTGAAGCTTTCTTT.

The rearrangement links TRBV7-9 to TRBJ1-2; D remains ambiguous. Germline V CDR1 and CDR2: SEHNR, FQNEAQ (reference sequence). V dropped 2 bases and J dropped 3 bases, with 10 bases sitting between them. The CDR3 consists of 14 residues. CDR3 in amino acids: CASSLNSQDYGYTF. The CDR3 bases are TGTGCCAGCAGCTTAAACAGTCAAGACTATGGCTACACCTTC.

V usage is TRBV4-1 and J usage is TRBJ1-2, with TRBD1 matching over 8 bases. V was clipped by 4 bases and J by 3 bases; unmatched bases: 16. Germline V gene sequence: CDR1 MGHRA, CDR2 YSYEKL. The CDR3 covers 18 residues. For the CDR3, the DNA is TGCGCCAGCAGCCGCCTAGGAGGACAGGGAAAAGGGGACTATGGCTACACCTTC. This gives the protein CASSRLGGQGKGDYGYTF.

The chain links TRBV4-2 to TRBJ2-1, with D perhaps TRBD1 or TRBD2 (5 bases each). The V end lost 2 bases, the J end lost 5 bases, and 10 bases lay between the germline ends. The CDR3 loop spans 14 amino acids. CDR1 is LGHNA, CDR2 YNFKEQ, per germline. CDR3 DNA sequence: TGTGCCAGCAGCCAATGGGACGATCACAATGAGCAGTTCTTC. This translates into CASSQWDDHNEQFF.

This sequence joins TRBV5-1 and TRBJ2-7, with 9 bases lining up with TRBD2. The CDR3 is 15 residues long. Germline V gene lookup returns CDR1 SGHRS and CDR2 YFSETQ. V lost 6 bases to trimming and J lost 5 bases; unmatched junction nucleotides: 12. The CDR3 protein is CASTLSPAGGHEQYF. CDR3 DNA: TGCGCCAGCACCCTGTCCCCAGCGGGAGGCCACGAGCAGTACTTC.

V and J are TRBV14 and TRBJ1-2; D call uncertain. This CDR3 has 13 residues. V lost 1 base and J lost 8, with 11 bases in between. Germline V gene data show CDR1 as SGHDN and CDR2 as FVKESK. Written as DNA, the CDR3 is TGTGCCAGCAGCCAAGTTTCCAGGCAGGGCTACACCTTC. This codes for CASSQVSRQGYTF.

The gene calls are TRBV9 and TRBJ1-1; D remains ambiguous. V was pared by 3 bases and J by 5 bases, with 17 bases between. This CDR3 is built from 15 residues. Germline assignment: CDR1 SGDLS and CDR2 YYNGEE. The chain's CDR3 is CASSALTGKETEAFF. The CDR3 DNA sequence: TGTGCCAGCAGCGCTTTAACCGGAAAAGAGACTGAAGCTTTCTTT.

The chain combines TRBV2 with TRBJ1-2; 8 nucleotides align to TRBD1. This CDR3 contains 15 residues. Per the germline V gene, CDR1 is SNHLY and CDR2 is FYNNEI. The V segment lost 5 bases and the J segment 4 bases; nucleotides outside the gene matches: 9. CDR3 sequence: CASSLGGGTGYGYTF. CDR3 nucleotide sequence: TGTGCCAGCAGTCTTGGGGGGGGGACAGGCTATGGCTACACCTTC.

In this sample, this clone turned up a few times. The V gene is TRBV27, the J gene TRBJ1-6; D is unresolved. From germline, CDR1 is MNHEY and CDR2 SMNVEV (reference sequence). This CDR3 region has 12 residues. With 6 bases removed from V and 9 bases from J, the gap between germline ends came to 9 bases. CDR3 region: CASSSGISPLHF. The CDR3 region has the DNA TGTGCCAGCAGCTCGGGAATTTCACCCCTCCACTTT.

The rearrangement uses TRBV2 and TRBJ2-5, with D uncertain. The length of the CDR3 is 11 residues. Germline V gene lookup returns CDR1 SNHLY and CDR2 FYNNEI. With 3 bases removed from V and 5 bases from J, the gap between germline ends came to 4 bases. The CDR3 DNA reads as TGTGCCAGCAGTGACGAGGAGACCCAGTACTTC. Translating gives CASSDEETQYF.

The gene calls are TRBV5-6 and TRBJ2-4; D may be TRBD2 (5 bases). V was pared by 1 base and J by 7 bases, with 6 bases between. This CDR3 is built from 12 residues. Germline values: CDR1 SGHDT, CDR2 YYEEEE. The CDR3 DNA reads TGTGCCAGCAGCTTGTCGGGGAACATTCAGTACTTC. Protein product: CASSLSGNIQYF.

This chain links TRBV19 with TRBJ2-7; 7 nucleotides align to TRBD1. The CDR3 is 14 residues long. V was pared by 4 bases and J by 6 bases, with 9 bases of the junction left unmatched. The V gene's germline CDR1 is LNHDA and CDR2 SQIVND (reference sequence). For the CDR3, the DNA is TGTGCCAGTAGTACCCGACAGGGTGGGAGCGAGCAGTACTTC. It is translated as CASSTRQGGSEQYF.

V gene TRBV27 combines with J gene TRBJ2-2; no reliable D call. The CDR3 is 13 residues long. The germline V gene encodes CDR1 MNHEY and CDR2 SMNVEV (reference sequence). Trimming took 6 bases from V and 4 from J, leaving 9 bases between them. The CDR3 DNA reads TGTGCCAGCAGCAATCTATTCACCGGGGAGCTGTTTTTT. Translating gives CASSNLFTGELFF.

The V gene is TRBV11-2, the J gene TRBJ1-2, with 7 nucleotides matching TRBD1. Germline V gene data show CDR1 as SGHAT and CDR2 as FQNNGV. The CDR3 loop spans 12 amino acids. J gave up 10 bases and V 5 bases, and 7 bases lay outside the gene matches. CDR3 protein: CASSADRVAYTF. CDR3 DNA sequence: TGTGCCAGCAGCGCAGACAGGGTCGCCTACACCTTC.

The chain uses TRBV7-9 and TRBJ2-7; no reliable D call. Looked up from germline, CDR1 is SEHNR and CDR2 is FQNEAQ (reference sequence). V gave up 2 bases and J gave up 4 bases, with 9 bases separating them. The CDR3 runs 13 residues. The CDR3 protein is CASSLSDVYEQYF. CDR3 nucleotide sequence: TGTGCCAGCAGCTTATCCGATGTGTACGAGCAGTACTTC.

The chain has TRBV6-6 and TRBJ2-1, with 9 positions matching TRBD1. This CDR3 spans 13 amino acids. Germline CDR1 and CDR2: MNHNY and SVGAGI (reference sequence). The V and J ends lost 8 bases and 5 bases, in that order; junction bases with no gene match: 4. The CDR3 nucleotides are TGTGCCAGCCGGGACAGGGAAAACAATGAGCAGTTCTTC. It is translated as CASRDRENNEQFF.

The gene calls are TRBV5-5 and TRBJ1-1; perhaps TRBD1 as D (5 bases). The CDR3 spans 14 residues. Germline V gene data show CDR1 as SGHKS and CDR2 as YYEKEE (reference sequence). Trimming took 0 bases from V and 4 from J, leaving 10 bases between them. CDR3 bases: TGTGCCAGCAGCTTGGCAGGGTCGGGCACTGAAGCTTTCTTT. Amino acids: CASSLAGSGTEAFF.

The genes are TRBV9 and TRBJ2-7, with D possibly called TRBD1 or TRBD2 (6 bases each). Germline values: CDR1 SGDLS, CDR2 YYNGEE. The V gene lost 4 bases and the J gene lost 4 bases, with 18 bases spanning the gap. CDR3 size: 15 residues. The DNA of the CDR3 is TGTGCCAGCAGCATCGGGAATCGAGGGGGGTACGAGCAGTACTTC. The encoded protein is CASSIGNRGGYEQYF.